This TCR beta chain was obtained from a study of T cells in tuberculosis. General study findings and limits: Smaller alpha distances in active tuberculosis partly reflected shorter CDR3-alpha lengths.

The time point: new active TB diagnosis, blood taken before or within 7 days of starting treatment. Trimming took off 0 bases at V and 2 bases at J, with 20 bases between the two ends. Germline-derived CDR1 and CDR2 are GTSNPN and SVGIG (reference sequence). The CDR3 loop spans 17 amino acids. The method was immunoSEQ multiplex PCR; TCRdb's version includes in-frame clones alone and lacks a portion of them. The repertoire holds about 34,000 clones, with roughly 93% as singletons. Regarding this clone: As yet, its antigen is unknown.

The chain recombines TRBV30 with TRBJ2-7; perhaps TRBD1 as D (6 bases). The sequence was obtained from an adult with tuberculosis. The sequences come from PBMCs, collected at tuberculosis diagnosis. The CDR3 protein is CAWSVRSSRTEAYEQYF. For the CDR3, the DNA is TGTGCCTGGAGTGTACGTTCATCGAGGACAGAGGCCTACGAGCAGTACTTC.